This TCR beta chain was identified during a study of T cell changes during pregnancy in multiple sclerosis. Sequenced by immunoSEQ multiplex PCR; TCRdb stores in-frame clones only, minus some. Of about 120,000 clones listed, around 93% are singletons. Sample: peripheral blood, taken before pregnancy. The sequence came from a female donor with multiple sclerosis, enrolled in a pregnancy study.

The CDR3 DNA sequence: TGTGCCAGCAGCTTAGGTGCCGGGGGACCCGCATTTTACAATGAGCAGTTCTTC. It is translated as CASSLGAGGPAFYNEQFF. The chain couples TRBV7-8 to TRBJ2-1; tentatively, D is TRBD2 (6 bases). The CDR3 covers 18 residues. Germline V gene sequence: CDR1 SGHVS, CDR2 FQNEAQ. Trimming shortened V by 1 base and J by 4 bases, and 20 bases separated the two germline ends.